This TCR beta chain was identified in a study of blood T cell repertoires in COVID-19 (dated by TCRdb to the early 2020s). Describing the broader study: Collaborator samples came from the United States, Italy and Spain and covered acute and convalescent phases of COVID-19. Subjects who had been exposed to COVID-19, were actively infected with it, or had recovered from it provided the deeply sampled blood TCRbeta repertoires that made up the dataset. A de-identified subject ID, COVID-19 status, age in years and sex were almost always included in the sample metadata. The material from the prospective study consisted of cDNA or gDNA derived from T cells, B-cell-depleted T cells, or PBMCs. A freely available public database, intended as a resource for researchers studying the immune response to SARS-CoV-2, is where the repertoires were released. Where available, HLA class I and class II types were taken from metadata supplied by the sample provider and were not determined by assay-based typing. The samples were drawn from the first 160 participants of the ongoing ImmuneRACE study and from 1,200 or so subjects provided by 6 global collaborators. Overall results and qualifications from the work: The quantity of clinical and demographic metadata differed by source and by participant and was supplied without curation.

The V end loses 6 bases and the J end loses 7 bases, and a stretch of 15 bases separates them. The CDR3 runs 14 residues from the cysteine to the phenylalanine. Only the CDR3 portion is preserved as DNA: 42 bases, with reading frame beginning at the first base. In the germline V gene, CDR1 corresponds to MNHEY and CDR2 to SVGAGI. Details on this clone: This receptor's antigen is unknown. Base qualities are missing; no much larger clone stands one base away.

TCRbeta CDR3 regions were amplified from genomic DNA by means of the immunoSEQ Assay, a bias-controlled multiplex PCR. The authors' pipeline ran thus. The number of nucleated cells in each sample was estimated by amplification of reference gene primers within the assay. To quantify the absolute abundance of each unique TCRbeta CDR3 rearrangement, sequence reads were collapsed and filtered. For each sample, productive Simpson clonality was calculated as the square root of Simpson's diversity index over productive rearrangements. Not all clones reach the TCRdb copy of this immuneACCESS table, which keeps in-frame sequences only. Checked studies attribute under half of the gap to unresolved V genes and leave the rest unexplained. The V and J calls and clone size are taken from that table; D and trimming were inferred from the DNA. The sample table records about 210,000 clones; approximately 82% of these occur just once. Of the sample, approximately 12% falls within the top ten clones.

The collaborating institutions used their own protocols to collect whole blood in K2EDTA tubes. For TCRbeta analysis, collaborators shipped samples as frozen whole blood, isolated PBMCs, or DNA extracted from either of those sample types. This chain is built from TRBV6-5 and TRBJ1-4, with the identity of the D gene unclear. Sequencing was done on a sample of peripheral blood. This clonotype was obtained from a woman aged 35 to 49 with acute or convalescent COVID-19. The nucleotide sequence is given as TGTGCCAGCAGGATCCCCGGATCGGGTGAAAAACTGTTTTTT. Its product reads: CASRIPGSGEKLFF.